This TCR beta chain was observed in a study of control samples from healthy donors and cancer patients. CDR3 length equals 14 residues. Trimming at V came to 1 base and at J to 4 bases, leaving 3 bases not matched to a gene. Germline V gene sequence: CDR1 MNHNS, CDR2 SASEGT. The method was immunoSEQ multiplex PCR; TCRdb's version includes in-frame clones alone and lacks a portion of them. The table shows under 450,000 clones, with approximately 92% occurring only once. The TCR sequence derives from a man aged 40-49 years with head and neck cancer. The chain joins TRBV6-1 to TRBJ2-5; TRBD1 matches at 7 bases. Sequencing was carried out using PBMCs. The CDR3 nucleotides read TGTGCCAGCAGTGAAGGGGGGACAGTAGAGACCCAGTACTTC. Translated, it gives CASSEGGTVETQYF.